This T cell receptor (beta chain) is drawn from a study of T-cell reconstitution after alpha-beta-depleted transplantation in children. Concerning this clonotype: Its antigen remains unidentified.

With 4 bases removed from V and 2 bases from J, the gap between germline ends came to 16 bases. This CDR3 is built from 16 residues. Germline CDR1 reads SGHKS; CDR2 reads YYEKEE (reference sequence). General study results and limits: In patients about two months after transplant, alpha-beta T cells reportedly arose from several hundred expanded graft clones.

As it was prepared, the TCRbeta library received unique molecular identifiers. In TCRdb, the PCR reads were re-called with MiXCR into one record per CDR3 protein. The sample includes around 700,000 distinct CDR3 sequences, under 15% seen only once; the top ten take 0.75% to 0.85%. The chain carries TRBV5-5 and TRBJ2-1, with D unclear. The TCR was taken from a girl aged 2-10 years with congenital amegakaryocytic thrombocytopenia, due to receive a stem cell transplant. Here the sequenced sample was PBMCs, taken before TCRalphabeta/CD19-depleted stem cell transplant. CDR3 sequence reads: CASSRDSGLPYNEQFF. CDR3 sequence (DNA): TGTGCCAGCAGCCGTGACTCCGGGCTTCCCTACAATGAGCAGTTCTTC.